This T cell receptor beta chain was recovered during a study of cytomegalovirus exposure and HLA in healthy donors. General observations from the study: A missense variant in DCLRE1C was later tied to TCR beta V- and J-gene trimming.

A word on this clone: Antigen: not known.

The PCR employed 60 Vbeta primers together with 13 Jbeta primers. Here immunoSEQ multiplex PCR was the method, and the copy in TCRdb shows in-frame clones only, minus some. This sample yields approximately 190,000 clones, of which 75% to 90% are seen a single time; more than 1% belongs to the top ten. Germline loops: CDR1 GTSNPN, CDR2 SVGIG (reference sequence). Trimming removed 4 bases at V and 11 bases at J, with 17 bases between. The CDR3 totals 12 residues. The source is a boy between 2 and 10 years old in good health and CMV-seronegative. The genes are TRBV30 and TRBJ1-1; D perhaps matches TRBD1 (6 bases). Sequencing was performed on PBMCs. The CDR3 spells CAWTQRQDEAFF. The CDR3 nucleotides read TGTGCCTGGACGCAACGACAGGACGAGGCTTTCTTT.